The 32 T cell receptor beta chains below all came from one sample that was sequenced in a study of Graves' ophthalmopathy and Graves' hyperthyroidism. Amplified material comprised TCR beta CDR3 regions derived from RNA transcripts. Following a first-round RT-PCR that used HTBI primers, a second-round multiplex PCR was carried out. From the multiplex PCR reads, TCRdb called clonotypes with MiXCR, one entry per CDR3 protein. The sample records about 420,000 distinct CDR3 sequences, roughly 20% being singletons. Sequencing used peripheral blood. These receptors came from a young woman with stable Graves' hyperthyroidism.

The V and J genes are TRBV24-1 and TRBJ2-1, with 8 bases that match TRBD2. Germline V gene lookup returns CDR1 KGHDR and CDR2 SFDVKD. V was pared by 7 bases and J by 7 bases, with 11 bases of the junction left unmatched. The CDR3 loop spans 15 amino acids. The CDR3 DNA is TGTGCCACCAGCTCACTAGCGGAGGAAAGGAATGAGCAGTTCTTC. It translates to CATSSLAEERNEQFF.

The genes are TRBV6-1 and TRBJ1-1; D gene ambiguous. The ends were cut back, 8 bases at V and 5 bases at J, with 15 bases in the middle. This CDR3 contains 13 residues. Germline lookup yields CDR1 MNHNS and CDR2 SASEGT. The CDR3 loop reads CASRGPVGTEAFF. CDR3 sequence (DNA): TGTGCCAGCCGGGGTCCCGTGGGAACTGAAGCTTTCTTT.

A remark on this clonotype: Sequence at one end of the junction differs from germline and may be a read error. The rearrangement joins TRBV6-1 to TRBJ1-1; D gene uncertain. The V gene's germline CDR1 is MNHNS and CDR2 SASEGT. This CDR3 has 14 amino acids. The CDR3, as DNA: TGTGCCAGCAGCGAAGGGTCGTCGTATACTGAAACTTTCTTT. It specifies CASSEGSSYTETFF.

This sequence joins TRBV18 and TRBJ2-5; TRBD1 is a possible D gene (5 bases). From germline, CDR1 is KGHSH and CDR2 LQKENI. The CDR3 has 15 residues. V was pared by 3 bases and J by 5 bases, with 16 bases between. DNA for the CDR3: TGTGCCAGCTCACCCCGGACAAGTGCCCGGGAGACCCAGTACTTC. It specifies CASSPRTSARETQYF.

This clonotype has only a few counts. A much larger clone differs by one base, so this may be a read error. The V gene is TRBV7-9, the J gene TRBJ2-5; TRBD2 might be the D (5 bases). Germline assignment: CDR1 SEHNR and CDR2 FQNEAQ (reference sequence). The CDR3 totals 14 residues. The DNA of the CDR3 is TGTGCCAGCAGCTTTGGTGGGAGTGGAGAGACCAAGTACTTC. Encoded protein: CASSFGGSGETKYF.

This clonotype was detected ten times or more. This chain links TRBV18 with TRBJ2-5; 7 nucleotides line up with TRBD1. The length of the CDR3 is 14 residues. Germline V gene lookup returns CDR1 KGHSH and CDR2 LQKENI. V shed 3 bases and J 2 bases; nucleotides not matched to a gene: 3. The chain's CDR3 is CASSPHRGQETQYF. In nucleotides, the CDR3 is TGTGCCAGCTCACCCCACAGGGGACAAGAGACCCAGTACTTC.

This clonotype was found many times. The chain's CDR3 is CAWNTEAVAETQYF. For the CDR3, the DNA is TGTGCCTGGAATACGGAGGCGGTTGCGGAGACCCAGTACTTC. The chain links TRBV30 to TRBJ2-5; D is possibly TRBD2 (5 bases). The CDR3 consists of 14 residues. V gave up 4 bases and J gave up 5 bases, with 17 bases separating them. In germline, CDR1 is GTSNPN, CDR2 SVGIG (reference sequence).

This clonotype has only a few counts. V and J are TRBV12-3 or TRBV12-4 and TRBJ1-5; perhaps TRBD1 as D (6 bases). V lost 6 bases to trimming and J lost 6 bases, with 18 bases between them. The CDR3 spans 15 residues. The CDR3 DNA follows: TGTGCCAGCAGCCCCGGGGGGGCACTGGGTCAGCCCCAGCATTTT. This sequence encodes CASSPGGALGQPQHF.

This clonotype came up many times. This sequence joins TRBV6-5 and TRBJ1-1; TRBD1 matches 8 bases. After removal of 4 bases from V and 0 bases from J, the junction contained 4 bases not matched to a gene. The CDR3 contains 15 residues. In germline, CDR1 is MNHEY, CDR2 SVGAGI. Here the CDR3 reads CASSSRTGLNTEAFF. The CDR3 nucleotides read TGTGCCAGCAGTTCGCGGACAGGGCTGAACACTGAAGCTTTCTTT.

The rearrangement joins TRBV4-2 to TRBJ2-7; no definite D call. The CDR3 runs 14 residues. The germline V and J ends were trimmed by 0 bases and 2 bases, with 8 bases remaining between them. Germline V lookup: CDR1 LGHNA, CDR2 YNFKEQ. In DNA form, the CDR3 reads TGTGCCAGCAGCCAAGATGGCCCTGCCTACGAGCAGTACTTC. Translated, it gives CASSQDGPAYEQYF.

This clonotype was seen only a few times. V and J are TRBV12-3 or TRBV12-4 and TRBJ2-7; unclear D gene. The V end was cut by 3 bases, the J end by 2 bases, with 8 bases between. The CDR3 spans 13 residues. For the CDR3, the DNA is TGTGCCAGCAGTTTCGGCAAGACCTACGAGCAGTACTTC. This sequence encodes CASSFGKTYEQYF.

J is TRBJ2-5 and V is TRBV6-1; maybe TRBD1 (5 bases). Trimming took off 6 bases at V and 5 bases at J, with 19 bases between the two ends. The CDR3 is 15 residues long. Looked up from germline, CDR1 is MNHNS and CDR2 is SASEGT. The CDR3 bases are TGTGCCAGCAGCAACAGCAGGGCTGGTATGGAGACCCAGTACTTC. Protein product: CASSNSRAGMETQYF.

This clonotype was seen at least ten times. The chain joins TRBV7-2 to TRBJ1-1; no definite D call. This CDR3 region has 14 residues. Germline CDR1 reads SGHTA; CDR2 reads FQGNSA. Deletions cut 5 bases from V and 1 base from J, with 11 bases between. This chain's CDR3 is CASSALFRNTEAFF. CDR3 DNA sequence: TGTGCCAGCAGCGCCTTATTCCGGAACACTGAAGCTTTCTTT.

This clonotype was seen a few times. A single base separates this from a much larger clone, so it may be a read error. The rearrangement uses TRBV4-1 and TRBJ1-2; maybe TRBD1 (5 bases). The germline V gene has CDR1 MGHRA and CDR2 YSYEKL. CDR3 length: 15 residues. The CDR3 DNA reads TGCGCCAGCGGCCAACTACGGGACGTCTCATATGGCTACACCTTC. Translation: CASGQLRDVSYGYTF.

The V and J genes are TRBV7-2 and TRBJ2-5, with D possibly TRBD2 on 5 matching bases. In germline, CDR1 is SGHTA, CDR2 FQGNSA. V was cut by 5 bases and J by 7 bases, with 14 bases left in between. CDR3 length: 13 amino acids. The CDR3 DNA sequence: TGTGCCAGCAGCCTACTAGGCCAAAGGACCCAGTACTTC. Its translation is CASSLLGQRTQYF.

This clonotype was detected ten times or more. The chain links TRBV4-1 to TRBJ2-2, with 10 positions matching TRBD1. Per the germline V gene, CDR1 is MGHRA and CDR2 is YSYEKL. The CDR3 sequence is 16 residues long. V was clipped by 3 bases and J by 5 bases; unmatched bases: 6. The DNA for the CDR3 is TGCGCCAGCAGCCACCTTGGACAGGGGGGAACCGGGGAGCTGTTTTTT. This gives the protein CASSHLGQGGTGELFF.

This clonotype was counted ten times or more. The V and J genes are TRBV12-3 or TRBV12-4 and TRBJ2-7; D perhaps matches TRBD2 (5 bases). The CDR3 length is 15 residues. Trimming removed 2 bases from V and 1 base from J, with 12 bases in between. DNA for the CDR3: TGTGCCAGCAGTTTAACCGGGGTTGGTTCCTACGAGCAGTACTTC. Its translation: CASSLTGVGSYEQYF.

This clonotype has ten or more counts. The rearrangement links TRBV6-5 to TRBJ1-1, with a possible D match to TRBD1 (6 bases). The germline V gene has CDR1 MNHEY and CDR2 SVGAGI. The CDR3 is 15 amino acids. V was cut by 5 bases and J by 2 bases, with 15 bases left in between. The DNA of the CDR3 is TGTGCCAGCAGTACCACTACAGGGCCCAACACTGAAGCTTTCTTT. The encoded protein is CASSTTTGPNTEAFF.

Many counts were recorded for this clonotype. The rearrangement joins TRBV7-2 to TRBJ2-4, with D possibly matching TRBD2 (5 bases). CDR1 SGHTA and CDR2 FQGNSA come from the germline V gene. CDR3 length equals 15 residues. Trimming pared 2 bases from V and 3 bases from J, leaving 11 bases between. The CDR3 sequence is CASSLPGSGKNIQYF. DNA for the CDR3: TGTGCCAGCAGCTTACCGGGATCGGGCAAAAACATTCAGTACTTC.

CDR3 DNA: TGTGCCAGCAGTGCTAAGGGGGGGCTAAACACCGGGGAGCTGTTTTTT. Its translation is CASSAKGGLNTGELFF. This chain links TRBV6-1 with TRBJ2-2; a weak D match, TRBD2 (7 bases). V was shortened by 4 bases and J by 2 bases, with 14 bases between the two germline ends. This CDR3 spans 16 amino acids. Germline V gene data show CDR1 as MNHNS and CDR2 as SASEGT.

The table lists this clonotype with a few counts. The junction and the germline gene differ at one end; a read error may be behind it. The chain combines TRBV12-3 or TRBV12-4 with TRBJ2-7, with D hard to call. The CDR3 is 13 residues long. The CDR3 loop is CASRYLTTYDQYF. DNA of the CDR3: TGTGCCAGCAGGTACTTGACAACATACGATCAGTACTTC.

This clonotype was counted ten times or more. The chain couples TRBV6-1 to TRBJ2-7; D is unresolved. The germline V gene encodes CDR1 MNHNS and CDR2 SASEGT. The ends were cut back, 2 bases at V and 2 bases at J, with 10 bases in the middle. The CDR3 is 14 residues long. The DNA for the CDR3 is TGTGCCAGCAGTGAATCCGCCATGCCCTACGAGCAGTACTTC. It codes for CASSESAMPYEQYF.

The rearrangement uses TRBV28 and TRBJ2-6, with 12 bases identical to TRBD1. CDR1 is MDHEN and CDR2 is SYDVKM in the germline V gene. After removal of 9 bases from V and 1 base from J, the junction contained 4 bases not matched to a gene. The CDR3 length is 16 residues. CDR3 in amino acids: CASQGQGASGANVLTF. The CDR3 coding sequence is TGTGCCAGTCAGGGACAGGGGGCGTCTGGGGCCAACGTCCTGACTTTC.

This clonotype was detected many times. Being one base from a much bigger clone, this may be a read error. This chain joins TRBV2 and TRBJ2-2; D not certain. The CDR3 has 11 residues. Germline lookup yields CDR1 SNHLY and CDR2 FYNNEI. The germline V and J ends were trimmed by 7 bases and 3 bases, with 3 bases remaining between them. For the CDR3, the DNA is TGTGCCAGCACTTACACCGGGGAGCTGTTTTTT. It encodes CASTYTGELFF.

This clonotype was picked up many times. The J gene is TRBJ2-7, the V gene TRBV4-3; 10 bases map to TRBD1. V was clipped by 4 bases and J by 1 base; unmatched bases: 4. The CDR3 length is 15 residues. CDR1 is LGHNA, CDR2 YSLEER, per germline. The CDR3 region is CASSLGTGESYEQYF. As DNA, the CDR3 is TGCGCCAGCAGCCTGGGGACAGGGGAGTCCTACGAGCAGTACTTC.

This clonotype was observed many times. This chain joins TRBV11-2 and TRBJ1-6; 8 nucleotides align to TRBD1. The CDR3 contains 16 residues. The trim removed 5 bases at V and 6 bases at J, leaving 9 bases unmatched. CDR1 and CDR2 from the germline V gene are SGHAT and FQNNGV. The CDR3 sequence is CASSLNGQGINSPLHF. CDR3 bases: TGTGCCAGCAGCCTCAACGGACAGGGTATTAATTCACCCCTCCACTTT.

V gene TRBV6-1 combines with J gene TRBJ2-7; 7 nucleotides line up with TRBD1. This CDR3 is 14 amino acids long. CDR1 is MNHNS and CDR2 is SASEGT in the germline V gene. The J segment lost 4 bases and the V segment lost 6 bases, leaving 9 bases of the junction unmatched. DNA of the CDR3: TGTGCCAGCAGACGAGGAATACAGGGGTACGAGCAGTACTTC. It codes for CASRRGIQGYEQYF.

Many counts were recorded for this clonotype. The J gene is TRBJ1-1, the V gene TRBV12-3 or TRBV12-4; D gene uncertain. The CDR3 runs 16 residues. The germline V and J ends were trimmed by 4 bases and 6 bases, with 21 bases remaining between them. The CDR3 protein is CASSYRFQRLWPEAFF. CDR3 coding DNA: TGTGCCAGCAGTTACAGATTTCAAAGGCTATGGCCTGAAGCTTTCTTT.

Many counts were recorded for this clonotype. V and J are TRBV9 and TRBJ1-3, with no clear D. Germline V gene lookup returns CDR1 SGDLS and CDR2 YYNGEE. The CDR3 has 15 amino acids. Deletions cut 3 bases from V and 2 bases from J, with 12 bases between. The CDR3 DNA sequence: TGTGCCAGCAGCGGCCTAGACGGGACTGGAAACACCATATATTTT. Translated: CASSGLDGTGNTIYF.

This clonotype was seen a handful of times. The gene calls are TRBV12-3 or TRBV12-4 and TRBJ1-1; maybe TRBD1 (6 bases). Trimming shortened V by 10 bases and J by 2 bases, and 17 bases separated the two germline ends. This CDR3 contains 14 residues. The CDR3 bases are TGTGCCACCCAGTGGGGACACCTTAACACTGAAGCTTTCTTT. It codes for CATQWGHLNTEAFF.

This clonotype was seen repeatedly, ten times or more. The chain is built from TRBV6-1 and TRBJ1-5; D unclear. The CDR3 length is 14 residues. CDR1 MNHNS and CDR2 SASEGT come from the germline V gene. V lost 5 bases, J lost 0 bases, and 8 bases lay in between. The DNA of the CDR3 is TGTGCCAGCAGTACAGTGTATAGCAATCAGCCCCAGCATTTT. The encoded protein is CASSTVYSNQPQHF.

Concerning this clonotype itself: A much larger clone sits a single nucleotide away, making a read error possible. V usage is TRBV6-2 or TRBV6-3 and J usage is TRBJ2-5, with D unresolved. The CDR3 runs 12 residues. CDR1 is MNHEY, CDR2 SVGEGT, per germline. V lost 5 bases and J 10 bases, leaving 14 bases between the germline ends. CDR3 region: CASSDPQGIQYF. The CDR3 nucleotides read TGTGCCAGCAGTGACCCTCAAGGGATCCAGTACTTC.